This is a list of T cell receptor beta chains from one sample in a study of blood T cell repertoires in COVID-19. Here immunoSEQ multiplex PCR was the method, and the copy in TCRdb shows in-frame clones only, minus some. The sample lists about 160,000 clones; 65% to 85% were seen once. The sequencing sample was made of PBMCs or T cells enriched from blood (not recorded which). Every receptor here comes from a woman between 40 and 50 years old with acute COVID-19. CDR3s include the opening cysteine and the closing phenylalanine or tryptophan. The D gene is left open where the match is weak. Part of the rows lack a size; the others show once, few, many or a class for expanded clones.

d_call j_call clone_size v_call cdr3_aa
TRBD2 TRBJ2-5 - TRBV5-1 CASSITSGSGETQYF
- TRBJ2-3 - TRBV7-3 CASSIISTDTQYF
TRBD1 TRBJ1-5 few TRBV19 CASRGDRGNQPQHF
TRBD2 TRBJ2-5 - TRBV5-1 CASSPWTSGSQETQYF
- TRBJ2-5 - TRBV30 CAWSVRYPGETQYF
TRBD1 TRBJ1-2 - TRBV5-4 CASSEGQEYGYGYTF
- TRBJ2-7 - TRBV2 CASRLDFNEQYF
- TRBJ2-1 once TRBV4-1 CASSQVPGQPYNEQFF
- TRBJ1-2 - TRBV6-5 CASSPEPEDRYSTF
- TRBJ2-7 many TRBV6-6 CASNWGLPPAEQYF
- TRBJ1-6 - TRBV6-5 CASSYEAESNSPLHF
- TRBJ2-5 once TRBV5-1 CASNAGRETQYF
- TRBJ1-3 - TRBV19 CASSRGSGNTIYF
- TRBJ1-1 few TRBV6-5 CASSKQGPGTEAFF
TRBD2 TRBJ2-3 few TRBV7-8 CASSYVAGNTDTQYF
- TRBJ2-5 - TRBV9 CASSQEGGSQTQYF
TRBD2 TRBJ2-7 - TRBV5-1 CASSGGAGTNEQYF
TRBD1 TRBJ2-5 - TRBV5-6 CASSRQGTGETQYF
TRBD1 TRBJ2-2 - TRBV6-4 CASSPGTDYSGELFF
- TRBJ2-2 - TRBV5-1 CASRQLEDTGELFF
- TRBJ2-5 - TRBV15 CATSRDLGEETQYF
- TRBJ2-3 - TRBV27 CASSPSGTDTQYF
- TRBJ2-3 few TRBV15 CATSRDRISTDTQYF
TRBD1 TRBJ2-2 - TRBV7-8 CASSYVTGGSRAGELFF
- TRBJ2-2 - TRBV7-3 CASSITGSGELFF
- TRBJ2-5 - TRBV2 CASQHRDQETQYF
- TRBJ1-3 many TRBV2 CASSGQGKNTIYF
- TRBJ1-1 - TRBV29-1 CSVPRVEDTEAFF
TRBD1 TRBJ2-1 - TRBV19 CASMGTGPRSSYNEQFF
- TRBJ1-1 - TRBV5-1 CASSLALSPRAAEAFF
TRBD2 TRBJ2-5 - TRBV2 CASTQSTQGLAEETQYF
- TRBJ2-7 once TRBV30 CAWSADRLYEQYF
TRBD2 TRBJ2-1 once TRBV9 CASSVRSGTSGNNEQFF
TRBD1 TRBJ1-4 few TRBV5-1 CASSRTTGAKEKLFF
- TRBJ2-1 - TRBV3-1/TRBV3-2 CASSPSRGVNEQFF
TRBD1 TRBJ2-2 - TRBV24-1 CATSELTGTNTGELFF
TRBD2 TRBJ2-7 - TRBV11-2 CASSLQSPAGVSYEQYF
- TRBJ2-1 - TRBV5-1 CASSLGRERLDNEQFF
TRBD1 TRBJ2-7 - TRBV11-2 CASSRIPGQGYEQYF
- TRBJ1-2 - TRBV5-6 CASSLWQGGNYGYTF
TRBD1 TRBJ1-1 - TRBV14 CASRDTGANTEAFF
- TRBJ2-3 once TRBV29-1 CSVEGGNTDTQYF
TRBD2 TRBJ2-5 - TRBV5-1 CASSSMELAGWAQYF
- TRBJ1-3 - TRBV18 CASSPLLQVNPSSGNTIYF
- TRBJ1-5 - TRBV6-5 CASWEAARQPQHF
TRBD1 TRBJ2-5 - TRBV11-3 CASSSGQSTQETQYF
- TRBJ2-3 few TRBV4-1 CASSQERTGTDTQYF
TRBD1 TRBJ2-2 - TRBV2 CASSDRDRNTGELFF
TRBD1 TRBJ1-4 - TRBV3-1/TRBV3-2 CASSPRNRGQDQLFF
- TRBJ2-1 - TRBV5-1 CASSARTSNNEQFF
TRBD2 TRBJ2-3 - TRBV11-1 CASSHSGSADTQYF
- TRBJ2-1 - TRBV19 CASTPPERQRNEQFF
- TRBJ1-6 - TRBV6-5 CASGGSSYNSPLHF
- TRBJ2-3 - TRBV7-9 CASSDSDTQYF
TRBD1 TRBJ1-4 few TRBV29-1 CSVEVGDSSSTNEKLFF
- TRBJ1-4 - TRBV5-4 CASSPGGLAANEKLFF
- TRBJ1-1 few TRBV6-5 CASLTRGGESAFF
TRBD2 TRBJ2-1 - TRBV5-1 CASSFVAGDVDEQFF
TRBD2 TRBJ2-5 - TRBV10-2 CASSVAGTIGETQYF
- TRBJ1-2 - TRBV27 CASSFSPGLQVGYTF